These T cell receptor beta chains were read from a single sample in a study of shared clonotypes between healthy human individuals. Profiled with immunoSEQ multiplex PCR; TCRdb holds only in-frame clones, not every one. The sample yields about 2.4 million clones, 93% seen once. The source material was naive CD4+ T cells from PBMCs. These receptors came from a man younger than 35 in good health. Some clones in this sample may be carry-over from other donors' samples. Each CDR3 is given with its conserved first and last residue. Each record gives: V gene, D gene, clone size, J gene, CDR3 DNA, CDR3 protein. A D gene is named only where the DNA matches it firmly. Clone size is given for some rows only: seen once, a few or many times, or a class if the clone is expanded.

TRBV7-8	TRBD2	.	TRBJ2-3	TGTGCCAGCAGCTCTAGGACTAGCTCCACAGATACGCAGTATTTT	CASSSRTSSTDTQYF
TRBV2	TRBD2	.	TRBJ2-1	TGTGCCAGCGGGACTAGCGGGAACAATGAGCAGTTCTTC	CASGTSGNNEQFF
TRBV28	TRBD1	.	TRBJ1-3	TGTGCCAGCAGTTTGGGCAGGGGGGGAAACACCATATATTTT	CASSLGRGGNTIYF
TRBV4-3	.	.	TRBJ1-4	TGCGCCAGCAGCCAGAAAGCAAAGACAGGCCTTGATGAAAAACTGTTTTTT	CASSQKAKTGLDEKLFF
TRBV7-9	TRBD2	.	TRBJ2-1	TGTGCCAGCAGCAGTACTAGCGGGGCCTACAATGAGCAGTTCTTC	CASSSTSGAYNEQFF
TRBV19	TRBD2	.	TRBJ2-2	TGTGCCAGTATCTCTAGCGGGAGGAGGACCGGGGAGCTGTTTTTT	CASISSGRRTGELFF
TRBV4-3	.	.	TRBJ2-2	TGCGCCAGCAGCCAACGACGGTTCGCGAACACCGGGGAGCTGTTTTTT	CASSQRRFANTGELFF
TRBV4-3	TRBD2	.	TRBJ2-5	TGCGCCAGCAGCCAAGGTTCCGGGACTAGCTGGGAGACCCAGTACTTC	CASSQGSGTSWETQYF
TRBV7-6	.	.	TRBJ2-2	TGTGCCAGCACTCCCACGGTTCCCATCAACACCGGGGAGCTGTTTTTT	CASTPTVPINTGELFF
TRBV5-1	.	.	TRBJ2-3	TGCGCCAGCAGCAACGGGCCCTATACGCAGTATTTT	CASSNGPYTQYF
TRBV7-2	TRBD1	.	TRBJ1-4	TGTGCCAGCAGAGGACAGGGCACTAATGAAAAACTGTTTTTT	CASRGQGTNEKLFF
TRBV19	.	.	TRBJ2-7	TGTGCCAGTAGTTTGGTAGGGGGGAGCTCCTACGAGCAGTACTTC	CASSLVGGSSYEQYF
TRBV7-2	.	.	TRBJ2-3	TGTGCCAGCAGCTTATTCACGGGAACAGATACGCAGTATTTT	CASSLFTGTDTQYF
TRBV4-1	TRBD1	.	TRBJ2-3	TGCGCCAGCAGCCCTAGACAGGGTAGCACAGATACGCAGTATTTT	CASSPRQGSTDTQYF
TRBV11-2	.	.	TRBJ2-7	TGTGCCAGCAGCCCAGAGCCCTACGAGCAGTACTTC	CASSPEPYEQYF
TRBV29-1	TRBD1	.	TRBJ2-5	TGCAGCGCCTGGACAGGGGTTGAGACCCAGTACTTC	CSAWTGVETQYF
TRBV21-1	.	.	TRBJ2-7	TGTGCCAGTGGAAAGTTCTCCCAGACTAGCGAGGGTGAGCAGTACTTC	CASGKFSQTSEGEQYF
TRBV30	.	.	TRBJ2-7	TGTGCCTGGAGTGTACCTTACGAGCAGTACTTC	CAWSVPYEQYF
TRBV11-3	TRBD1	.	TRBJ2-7	TGTGCCAGCAGCTTAGGACCCCGGACAGGGAACTACGAGCAGTACTTC	CASSLGPRTGNYEQYF
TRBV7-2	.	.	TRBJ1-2	TGTGCCAGCAGCTTAGCTAGTAGGGAGTGGGGCTACACCTTC	CASSLASREWGYTF
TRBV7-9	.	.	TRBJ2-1	TGTGCCAGCAGCTTTAGAGAGGATGAGCAGTTCTTC	CASSFREDEQFF
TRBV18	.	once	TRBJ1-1	TGTGCCAGCTCACCACCGGTCTCAGTGAACACTGAAGCTTTCTTT	CASSPPVSVNTEAFF
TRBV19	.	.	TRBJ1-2	TGTGCCAGTAGCCCGGTCGCAGCTACTAACTATGGCTACACCTTC	CASSPVAATNYGYTF
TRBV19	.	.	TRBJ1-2	TGTGCCAGTAGTATAGATCGAAAAGGCCACTATGGCTACACCTTC	CASSIDRKGHYGYTF
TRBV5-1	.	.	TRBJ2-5	TGCGCCAGCAGCTTGCCGGTATCGGGGGCCCAGTACTTC	CASSLPVSGAQYF
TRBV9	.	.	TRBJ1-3	TGTGCCAGCAGCGTAGTTGGGAGGAGTTCCTCTGGAAACACCATATATTTT	CASSVVGRSSSGNTIYF
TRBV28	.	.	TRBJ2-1	TGTGCCAGCAGGGACTTAGACTCCTACAATGAGCAGTTCTTC	CASRDLDSYNEQFF
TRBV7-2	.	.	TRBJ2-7	TGTGCCAGCAGCGCCCGAAGGGGTTACGAGCAGTACTTC	CASSARRGYEQYF
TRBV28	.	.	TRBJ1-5	TGTGCCAGCAACCCGGCCGGGGAAGGCAATCAGCCCCAGCATTTT	CASNPAGEGNQPQHF
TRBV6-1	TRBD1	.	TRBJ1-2	TGTGCCAGCAGTGAACAGGGGGCGACGCGCGGCTACACCTTC	CASSEQGATRGYTF
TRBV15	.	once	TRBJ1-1	TGTGCCACCAGCAGAGGTGGGACATTTTCGAACACTGAAGCTTTCTTT	CATSRGGTFSNTEAFF
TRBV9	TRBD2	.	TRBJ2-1	TGTGCCAGCAGCGTAGCACTAGCGGGATACAATGAGCAGTTCTTC	CASSVALAGYNEQFF
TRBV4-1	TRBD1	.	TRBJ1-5	TGCGCCAGCAGCCTAGGGACAGGATTTAGCAATCAGCCCCAGCATTTT	CASSLGTGFSNQPQHF
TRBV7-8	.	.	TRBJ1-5	TGTGCCAGCAGCATGTCGGACTCTGGGGGTCAGCCCCAGCATTTT	CASSMSDSGGQPQHF
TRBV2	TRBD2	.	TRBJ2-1	TGTGCCAGCACTCCACTAGCGACCGGTGAGCAGTTCTTC	CASTPLATGEQFF
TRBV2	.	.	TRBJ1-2	TGTGCCAGCAGTGGACAGGACCTTTTGTATGGCTACACCTTC	CASSGQDLLYGYTF
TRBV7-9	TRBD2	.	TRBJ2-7	TGTGCCAGCACGGCGGGAGTAGAGGGAGAGCAGTACTTC	CASTAGVEGEQYF
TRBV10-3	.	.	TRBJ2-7	TGTGCCATCAGTGACCGCCTGGGTGGGCAGTTAACCTACGAGCAGTACTTC	CAISDRLGGQLTYEQYF
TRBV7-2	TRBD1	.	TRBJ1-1	TGTGCCAGCAGCTTAGTACCGGGACAGGGAGGCACTGAAGCTTTCTTT	CASSLVPGQGGTEAFF
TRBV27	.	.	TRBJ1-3	TGTGCCAGCAGTCGAGGACGTGCCGGAAACACCATATATTTT	CASSRGRAGNTIYF
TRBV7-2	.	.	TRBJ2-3	TGTGCCAGCAGCTTACTAAGGGATACGCAGTATTTT	CASSLLRDTQYF
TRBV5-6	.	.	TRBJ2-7	TGTGCCAGCAGCGCGGACAGCCAGGCCTACGAGCAGTACTTC	CASSADSQAYEQYF
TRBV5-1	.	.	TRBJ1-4	TGCGCCAGCAGCTTCGCGGGACGGAATGAAAAACTGTTTTTT	CASSFAGRNEKLFF
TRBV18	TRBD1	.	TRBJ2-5	TGTGCCAGTTGCCCACAGGGGATCAGGCAAGAGACCCAGTACTTC	CASCPQGIRQETQYF
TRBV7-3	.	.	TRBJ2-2	TGTGCCAGCAGCTTAGCGGGGCAAAGAGTGAACACCGGGGAGCTGTTTTTT	CASSLAGQRVNTGELFF
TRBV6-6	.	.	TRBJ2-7	TGTGCCAGCAGTTCCGCCGACATGGCCTACGAGCAGTACTTC	CASSSADMAYEQYF
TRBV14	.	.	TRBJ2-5	TGTGCCAGCAGCCAAGCCCCCCGTACAGCCGAGACCCAGTACTTC	CASSQAPRTAETQYF
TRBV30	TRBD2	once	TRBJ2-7	TGTGCCTGGAGGCTGACTAGCGGGAGGCGTAGCGACGAGCAGTACTTC	CAWRLTSGRRSDEQYF
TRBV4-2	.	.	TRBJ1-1	TGTGCCAGCAGCCAAGACAGGTGGGTTAAAGCTTTCTTT	CASSQDRWVKAFF
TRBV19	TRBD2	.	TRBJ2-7	TGTGCCAGTAGCCCCGGGCTAGCGGGAGGGTCCTACGAGCAGTACTTC	CASSPGLAGGSYEQYF
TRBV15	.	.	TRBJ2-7	TGTGCCACCAGCAGGCGGGACACTGCCTACGAGCAGTACTTC	CATSRRDTAYEQYF